This T cell receptor beta chain was observed in a study of PD-1 blockade in classical Hodgkin lymphoma. Trimming took 6 bases from V and 5 from J, leaving 9 bases between them. Looked up from germline, CDR1 is SNHLY and CDR2 is FYNNEI. The CDR3 has 12 residues. This table comes from immunoSEQ multiplex PCR, and its TCRdb copy is limited to in-frame clones, with some not included. The data hold 80,000 to 95,000 clones, with 75% to 85% observed a single time. Time point indicated: cycle 4 day 1 (C4D1), after about 6 weeks of nivolumab. Patients all relapsed after autologous stem cell transplantation, and there was variation in brentuximab vedotin exposure.

This receptor was taken from a human donor with classical Hodgkin lymphoma. This chain links TRBV2 with TRBJ2-3, with D possibly TRBD1 on 5 matching bases. Sequenced material: peripheral blood mononuclear cells (PBMCs), taken before the fourth cycle of nivolumab. CDR3: CASSPRGDTQYF. In DNA form, the CDR3 reads TGTGCCAGCAGCCCAAGGGGAGATACGCAGTATTTT.